This T cell receptor beta chain was sequenced in a study of long-term antiretroviral therapy in people with HIV. Across the study: The oldest samples precede the 2015 immediate-ART recommendation by about a decade. Overall study findings and caveats: Absence of data on ART adherence, viral resistance or therapy changes was noted.

With survey level as its setting, the immunoSEQ assay was v3.0. Per-sample TRB depth target: about 35,000-50,000 T-cell genomes. Sequencing was performed with immunoSEQ multiplex PCR; in TCRdb, only in-frame clones are kept and a portion is missing. The sample holds just over 35,000 clones, over 90% seen once. As to this clone: Its antigen is still unknown.

Trimming removed 4 bases at V and 7 bases at J, with 13 bases between. The CDR3 has 13 residues. Germline V gene lookup returns CDR1 LGHNA and CDR2 YSLEER. This receptor was taken from a woman aged 50 to 65 with HIV. The chain links TRBV4-3 to TRBJ1-2; D possibly corresponds to TRBD1 (5 bases). Sequenced here: unsorted PBMCs, sampled 4.1 years after starting antiretroviral therapy. CDR3 sequence (DNA): TGCGCCAGCAGCCCCGGGACTGCTGGTGGCTACACCTTC. Its protein product is CASSPGTAGGYTF.